What follows is one T cell receptor (beta chain) and its context. This entry comes from a study of technical replicates of blood from a few donors. Sequenced by immunoSEQ multiplex PCR; TCRdb stores in-frame clones only, minus some. The sample includes 40,000 to 55,000 clones, approximately 94% of them seen just once. The CDR3 is made up of 14 amino acids. V dropped 6 bases and J dropped 4; count of bases not matched to a gene: 7. CDR1 and CDR2 (germline): ENHRY, SYGVKD. The TCR originated in a human donor in good health. J is TRBJ2-7 and V is TRBV10-3; 9 bases match TRBD1. The sequencing sample was made of T cells isolated from PBMCs. DNA for the CDR3: TGTGCCATCAGGGGGACAGGGAGGTCTTACGAGCAGTACTTC. Translation: CAIRGTGRSYEQYF.